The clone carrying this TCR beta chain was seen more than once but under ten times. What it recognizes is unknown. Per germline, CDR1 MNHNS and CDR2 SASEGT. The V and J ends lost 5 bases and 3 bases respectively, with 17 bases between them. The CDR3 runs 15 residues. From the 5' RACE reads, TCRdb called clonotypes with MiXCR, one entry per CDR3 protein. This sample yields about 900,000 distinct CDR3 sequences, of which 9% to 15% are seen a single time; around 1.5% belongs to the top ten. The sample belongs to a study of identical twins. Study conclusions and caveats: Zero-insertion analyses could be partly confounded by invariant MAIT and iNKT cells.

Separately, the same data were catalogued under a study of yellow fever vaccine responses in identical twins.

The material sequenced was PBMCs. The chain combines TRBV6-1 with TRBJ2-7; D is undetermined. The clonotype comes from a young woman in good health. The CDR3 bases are TGTGCCAGCAGTCCCGGGCAGAACTTTTTCTACGAGCAGTACTTC. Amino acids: CASSPGQNFFYEQYF.